What follows describes a single TCR beta chain. What it binds is unknown. The data stem from a study of cytomegalovirus exposure and HLA in healthy donors. The study's findings and limits: Three chains linked to CMV were shown in vitro to be specific for CMV antigens.

V lost 8 bases, J lost 0 bases, and 16 bases lay in between. CDR3 size: 15 residues. Germline CDR1 is LNHDA and CDR2 is SQIVND (reference sequence). The primer mix had 60 Vbeta and 13 Jbeta primers. This table comes from immunoSEQ multiplex PCR, and its TCRdb copy is limited to in-frame clones, with some not included. Among approximately 220,000 clones listed, 80% to 90% were seen once. The sequence was obtained from a man aged 30 to 39 in good health and CMV-seronegative. Sequencing used PBMCs. The gene calls are TRBV19 and TRBJ1-1, with a weak D call TRBD1 (5 bases). In DNA, the CDR3 is TGTGCCAGTTCTGGCGTAAGACAGATGAACACTGAAGCTTTCTTT. Residues: CASSGVRQMNTEAFF.